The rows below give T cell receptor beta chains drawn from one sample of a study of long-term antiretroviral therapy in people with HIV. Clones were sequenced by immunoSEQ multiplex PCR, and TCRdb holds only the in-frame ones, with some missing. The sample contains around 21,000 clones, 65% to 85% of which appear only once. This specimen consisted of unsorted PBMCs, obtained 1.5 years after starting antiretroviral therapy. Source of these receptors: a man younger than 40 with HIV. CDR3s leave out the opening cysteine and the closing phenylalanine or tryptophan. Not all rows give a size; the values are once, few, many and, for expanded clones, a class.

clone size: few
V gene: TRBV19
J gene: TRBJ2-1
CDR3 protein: ASSMAASVYNEQF

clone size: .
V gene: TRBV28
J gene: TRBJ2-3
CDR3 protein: ASLESDTQY

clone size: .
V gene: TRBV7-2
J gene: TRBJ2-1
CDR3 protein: ASSLVGNNEQF

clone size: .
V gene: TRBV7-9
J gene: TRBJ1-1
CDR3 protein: ASSLRQGLNTEAF

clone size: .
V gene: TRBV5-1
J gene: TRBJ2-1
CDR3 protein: ASSVRDGYNEQF

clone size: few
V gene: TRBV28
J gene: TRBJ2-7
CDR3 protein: AASPLGAEQY

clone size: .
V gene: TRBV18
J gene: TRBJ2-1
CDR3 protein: ASSPTGLAGKNEQF

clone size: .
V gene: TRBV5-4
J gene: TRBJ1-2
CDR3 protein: ASSTKTRGRDYGYT

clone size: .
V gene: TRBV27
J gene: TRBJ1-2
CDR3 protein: ASSLGRNYGYT

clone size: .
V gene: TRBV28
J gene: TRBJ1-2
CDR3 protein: ASRDPLKGGYT

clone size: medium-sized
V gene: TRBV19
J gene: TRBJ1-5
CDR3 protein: ASSITGIQSNQPQH

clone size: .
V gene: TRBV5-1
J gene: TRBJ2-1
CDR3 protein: ASVRASRDNEQF

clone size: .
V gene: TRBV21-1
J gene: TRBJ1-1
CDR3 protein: ASSKVYAIFAGPGDTEAF

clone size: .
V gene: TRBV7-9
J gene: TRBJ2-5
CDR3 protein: ASSFTQETQY

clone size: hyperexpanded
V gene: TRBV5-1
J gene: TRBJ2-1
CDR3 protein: ASSLQGGDEQF

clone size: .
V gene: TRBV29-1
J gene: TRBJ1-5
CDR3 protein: SVAGISNQPQH

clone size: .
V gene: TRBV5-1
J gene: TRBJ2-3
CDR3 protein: ASVSGGSTDTQY

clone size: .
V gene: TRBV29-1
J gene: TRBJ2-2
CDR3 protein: SVLGRTGELF